What follows are 20 T cell receptor beta chains derived from one specimen sequenced in a study of glioma-infiltrating T cells (dated by TCRdb to about 2016). The run used an Illumina MiSeq. The iRepertoire nested amplicon-rescue multiplex PCR (arm-PCR) platform was used to amplify TCR alpha and beta CDR3 regions from RNA. TCRdb trimmed public reads at Q25 via fastp, called clones via MiXCR and kept in-frame beta chains. Rows with a matching CDR3 protein are joined into one entry that keeps the most common DNA and genes. In this sample the table shows under 200,000 distinct CDR3 sequences, around 40% of which occur a single time. The biggest ten clones account for about 5.2% of the sample. Specimen: glioma tissue, nonneoplastic brain tissue, or PBMCs (not recorded which). These receptor sequences come from a human donor with low-grade glioma or glioblastoma, undergoing nonglioma brain surgery, or in good health (not recorded which).

J is TRBJ1-2 and V is TRBV2, with D perhaps matching TRBD1 (5 bases). This CDR3 contains 14 residues. From germline, CDR1 is SNHLY and CDR2 FYNNEI. V lost 1 base and J 4 bases, leaving 10 bases between the germline ends. In DNA form, the CDR3 reads TGTGCCAGCAGTGAAGATTGGGACGGCTATGGCTACACCTTC. This translates into CASSEDWDGYGYTF.

This clonotype has at least ten counts. V is TRBV28 and J is TRBJ1-6; no definite D call. CDR1 is MDHEN and CDR2 is SYDVKM in the germline V gene. V lost 6 bases to trimming and J lost 5 bases, with 5 bases between them. The CDR3 consists of 12 residues. CDR3 in DNA: TGTGCCAGCAGCCGAAATAATTCACCCCTCCACTTT. It translates to CASSRNNSPLHF.

This clonotype was seen at least ten times. This chain connects TRBV7-8 to TRBJ2-2, with D hard to call. Germline lookup yields CDR1 SGHVS and CDR2 FQNEAQ. The CDR3 has 15 residues. V was clipped by 5 bases and J by 5 bases, with 15 bases between them. The CDR3 nucleotides read TGTGCCAGCAGCCCCACCGCTGGTTATACCGGGGAGCTGTTTTTT. This codes for CASSPTAGYTGELFF.

The V gene is TRBV7-2, the J gene TRBJ2-7; 7 nucleotides match TRBD1. Per the germline V gene, CDR1 is SGHTA and CDR2 is FQGNSA. Trimming at V came to 9 bases and at J to 6 bases, leaving 11 bases not matched to a gene. The CDR3 sequence is 13 residues long. The DNA for the CDR3 is TGTGCCAGAAGCGCCAAGGGGGACAGCGAGCAGTACTTC. Translating gives CARSAKGDSEQYF.

With respect to this clonotype: One junction end disagrees with the germline gene, perhaps due to a read error. The chain uses TRBV7-8 and TRBJ1-5, with a weak D call TRBD1 (5 bases). The germline V gene encodes CDR1 SGHVS and CDR2 FQNEAQ. CDR3 length equals 14 residues. The CDR3 spells CAISALTENQPQHF. The CDR3 DNA is TGTGCCATCAGCGCCCTGACAGAGAATCAGCCCCAGCATTTT.

Ten or more counts support this clonotype. The DNA of the CDR3 is TGCAGTGCTAGAGATCCGGGACTAGCGGAAATCAATGAGCAGTTCTTC. Translated: CSARDPGLAEINEQFF. The chain carries TRBV20-1 and TRBJ2-1; 11 bases match TRBD2. Germline loops: CDR1 DFQATT, CDR2 SNEGSKA (reference sequence). CDR3 length: 16 residues. The J segment lost 6 bases and the V segment lost 0 bases, leaving 7 bases of the junction unmatched.

This clonotype appeared a few times. A read error may explain this, as a much larger clone is one base away. For the CDR3, the DNA is TGTGCCAGCAGTCGCCTAGAGGGAGCTTACTACGAGCAGTACTTC. The encoded protein is CASSRLEGAYYEQYF. The chain carries TRBV6-2 or TRBV6-3 and TRBJ2-7; a possible D gene is TRBD2 (5 bases). The V end lost 5 bases, the J end lost 3 bases, and 17 bases lay between the germline ends. The CDR3 sequence is 15 residues long. From germline, CDR1 is MNHEY and CDR2 SVGEGT.

The sample holds one count of this clonotype. One end of the junction does not line up with germline, which may come from a read error. The rearrangement links TRBV20-1 to TRBJ2-3; 10 nucleotides agree with TRBD2. The CDR3 spans 15 residues. In germline, CDR1 is DFQATT, CDR2 SNEGSKA (reference sequence). CDR3 DNA sequence: TGCACTGCTCTTTCGACTAGCGGGTACGCAGATACGCAGTATTTT. This translates into CTALSTSGYADTQYF.

At least ten counts were recorded for this clonotype. The rearrangement links TRBV20-1 to TRBJ2-7, with unresolved D. Germline CDR1 DFQATT, CDR2 SNEGSKA (reference sequence). There are 13 residues in the CDR3. Trimming took off 3 bases at V and 4 bases at J, with 13 bases between the two ends. CDR3: CSASWVGLYEQYF. The CDR3 region has the DNA TGCAGTGCTAGCTGGGTGGGGTTGTACGAGCAGTACTTC.

Comments on this clonotype: Just one base apart from a much larger clone, this may be a read error. The rearrangement joins TRBV20-1 to TRBJ2-7; D may be TRBD1 or TRBD2 (5 bases each). This CDR3 contains 16 residues. Germline CDR1 is DFQATT and CDR2 is SNEGSKA (reference sequence). Trimming cost V 0 bases and J 4 bases, with 19 bases left between them. The CDR3 protein is CSARDHESRGEYEQYF. As DNA, the CDR3 is TGCAGTGCTAGAGATCATGAGTCCCGAGGGGAATACGAGCAGTACTTC.

This clonotype was detected a few times. This could be a read error, since a much larger clone is one nucleotide away. The chain links TRBV20-1 to TRBJ2-7; TRBD2 might be the D (6 bases). Trimming cost V 6 bases and J 5 bases, with 17 bases left between them. Germline loops: CDR1 DFQATT, CDR2 SNEGSKA (reference sequence). This CDR3 comprises 13 residues. The CDR3 is CSANAGWGDEQYF. The CDR3 DNA is TGCAGTGCCAACGCGGGATGGGGCGACGAGCAGTACTTC.

This clonotype was seen repeatedly, ten times or more. CDR3 DNA: TGTGCCACCAGGGACAGGGGGGTAGCCCACCAAGAGACCCAGTACTTC. This encodes CATRDRGVAHQETQYF. J is TRBJ2-5 and V is TRBV15; 10 bases line up with TRBD1. There are 16 residues in the CDR3. From germline, CDR1 is LNHNV and CDR2 YYDKDF (reference sequence). Trimming took 6 bases from V and 0 from J; bases not matched to a gene: 7.

This clonotype occurred many times. V gene TRBV5-1 combines with J gene TRBJ2-1, with unresolved D. V was pared by 1 base and J by 4 bases, with 6 bases between. Germline CDR1 reads SGHRS; CDR2 reads YFSETQ. The length of the CDR3 is 13 residues. For the CDR3, the DNA is TGCGCCAGCAGCTTGACCACTTACAATGAGCAGTTCTTC. Its protein is CASSLTTYNEQFF.

As to this clonotype: This may be a read error: a much more frequent sequence differs by one nucleotide. V and J are TRBV4-2 and TRBJ2-1; possibly TRBD1 for D (5 bases). This CDR3 region has 17 residues. Trimming removed 0 bases at V and 3 bases at J, with 15 bases between. Germline CDR1 reads LGHNA; CDR2 reads YNFKEQ. CDR3 bases: TGTGCCAGCAGCCAAGATGCGCGGCAGGGATTCTACAATGAGCAGTTCTTC. Encoded protein: CASSQDARQGFYNEQFF.

This clonotype appeared once. A much larger clone differs by one base, so this may be a read error. The chain couples TRBV27 to TRBJ2-7; D may be TRBD1 or TRBD2 (7 bases each). The length of the CDR3 is 16 residues. V was clipped by 7 bases and J by 5 bases, with 24 bases between them. Looked up from germline, CDR1 is MNHEY and CDR2 is SMNVEV (reference sequence). CDR3 loop: CASISLQGGPSHEQYF. The CDR3 DNA reads TGTGCCAGCATTTCCCTCCAGGGGGGGCCTTCCCACGAGCAGTACTTC.

Remarks on this clonotype: Just one base apart from a much larger clone, this may be a read error. The chain employs TRBV20-1 and TRBJ2-1, with a possible D match to TRBD2 (7 bases). Per the germline V gene, CDR1 is DFQATT and CDR2 is SNEGSKA (reference sequence). The CDR3 consists of 15 residues. Trimming shortened V by 0 bases and J by 9 bases, and 18 bases separated the two germline ends. CDR3 sequence reads: CSARDPDGGLGEQFF. The CDR3 region has the DNA TGCAGTGCTAGAGATCCGGACGGGGGGCTTGGTGAGCAGTTCTTC.

In the case of this clonotype: This may arise from a read error, as a much more abundant clone is one base away. The chain joins TRBV28 to TRBJ2-1; D is uncertain. CDR1 is MDHEN and CDR2 is SYDVKM in the germline V gene. Trimming left V 2 bases short and J 12 bases short, with 20 bases between. The CDR3 consists of 15 residues. The CDR3 loop reads CASSLPGIIFFSQFF. The CDR3 DNA sequence: TGTGCCAGCAGTTTACCTGGGATTATTTTCTTCTCGCAGTTCTTC. The full variable domain, its missing parts supplied by reference TRBV28 and TRBJ2-1, is DVKVTQSSRYLVKRTGEKVFLECVQDMDHENMFWYRQDPGLGLRLIYFSYDVKMKEKGDIPEGYSVSREKKERFSLILESASTNQTSMYLCASSLPGIIFFSQFFGPGTRLTVL.

On this clonotype: A much larger clone differs from this one at a single base, so this may be a read error. The chain links TRBV28 to TRBJ2-5; D may correspond to TRBD1 or TRBD2 (5 bases each). The germline CDR1 and CDR2 sequences are MDHEN and SYDVKM. With 2 bases removed from V and 4 bases from J, the gap between germline ends came to 14 bases. CDR3 length: 15 residues. CDR3 DNA sequence: TGTGCCAGCAGTTTAAATGGTTCGGGACGAGAGACCCAGTACTTC. It specifies CASSLNGSGRETQYF.

This clonotype was counted between two and nine times. The chain couples TRBV10-3 to TRBJ2-3; 8 bases are a match to TRBD2. The CDR3 sequence is 14 residues long. The J segment lost 4 bases and the V segment lost 7 bases, leaving 7 bases of the junction unmatched. Germline V gene lookup returns CDR1 ENHRY and CDR2 SYGVKD. The CDR3 DNA follows: TGTGCCATCAAACGGGAGGGCTGGTCAGATACGCAGTATTTT. Its translation: CAIKREGWSDTQYF.

This clonotype was recorded only once. The chain combines TRBV5-1 with TRBJ2-3, with D possibly matching TRBD2 (6 bases). The CDR3 extends over 15 amino acids. Germline values: CDR1 SGHRS, CDR2 YFSETQ. V lost 2 bases, J lost 0 bases, and 10 bases lay in between. CDR3 sequence reads: CASSFEEGSTDTQYF. The CDR3 nucleotides read TGCGCCAGCAGCTTCGAGGAGGGAAGCACAGATACGCAGTATTTT.